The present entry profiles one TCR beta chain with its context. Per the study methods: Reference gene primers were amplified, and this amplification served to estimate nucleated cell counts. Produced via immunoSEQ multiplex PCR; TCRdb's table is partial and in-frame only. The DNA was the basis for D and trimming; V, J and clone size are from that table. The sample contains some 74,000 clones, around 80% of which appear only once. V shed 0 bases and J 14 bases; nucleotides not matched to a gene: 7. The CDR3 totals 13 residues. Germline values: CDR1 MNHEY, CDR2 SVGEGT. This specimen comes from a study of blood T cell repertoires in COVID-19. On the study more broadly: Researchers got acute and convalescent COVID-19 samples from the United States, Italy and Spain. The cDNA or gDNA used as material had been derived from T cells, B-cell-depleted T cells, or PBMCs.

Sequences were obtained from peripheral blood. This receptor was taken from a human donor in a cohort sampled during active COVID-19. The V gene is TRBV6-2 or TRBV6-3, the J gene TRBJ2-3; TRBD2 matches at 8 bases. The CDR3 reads CASSYSGTRDLYF. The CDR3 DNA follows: TGTGCCAGCAGTTACTCTGGGACTAGGGATCTGTATTTT.